The present T cell receptor beta chain was sequenced within a study of T cells in Graves' hyperthyroidism and ophthalmopathy. Study-wide results and limits: Ophthalmopathy was model-predicted a median approximately six months pre-onset.

Amplification targeted TCR beta CDR3 regions from RNA transcripts. An initial round of RT-PCR targeting the TCR CDR3 relied on the HTBI primer set. MiXCR was run by TCRdb on the multiplex PCR reads, yielding one entry per CDR3 protein. This table holds under 350,000 distinct CDR3 sequences, 20% to 25% found once. This clonotype was counted between two and nine times. Its antigen is unidentified. The sequence was collected from a man in his forties with Graves' hyperthyroidism that later progressed to Graves' ophthalmopathy. Sequencing used blood.

The CDR3 DNA is TGCGCCAGCAGCTCCACCGGACTAGCGGGCCTCTACGAGCAGTACTTC. This translates into CASSSTGLAGLYEQYF. The chain recombines TRBV5-1 with TRBJ2-7; 11 bases align to TRBD2. V was pared by 3 bases and J by 3 bases, with 8 bases of the junction left unmatched. Looked up from germline, CDR1 is SGHRS and CDR2 is YFSETQ. This CDR3 comprises 16 residues.